One and the same sample provided the 13 T cell receptor beta chains below, sequenced in a study of post-analysis software for immune sequencing data. Study-level results: Five or six TRBV segments appeared more often in patients than in controls, and TRBV5-6, TRBV5-1 and TRBV20-1 were among these.

Researchers reported that TCR beta cDNA libraries carried unique molecular identifiers. TCRdb itself ran the PCR reads through MiXCR, one entry per CDR3 protein. This sample has around 400,000 distinct CDR3 sequences, with 30% to 40% found just once. These receptors' targets are unknown. Specimen: blood. These receptors all come from a girl aged 2 to 9 with multiple sclerosis.

There are a few counts of this clonotype. The rearrangement uses TRBV15 and TRBJ2-1; D gene ambiguous. The CDR3 loop spans 15 amino acids. Germline CDR1 reads LNHNV; CDR2 reads YYDKDF (reference sequence). The ends were cut back, 2 bases at V and 4 bases at J, with 12 bases in the middle. The CDR3 nucleotides read TGTGCCACCAGCAGACATTCCGACGGATACAATGAGCAGTTCTTC. This codes for CATSRHSDGYNEQFF.

The V gene is TRBV4-3, the J gene TRBJ1-1; D is unclear. The CDR3 contains 15 residues. V was cut by 4 bases and J by 1 base, with 13 bases left in between. The germline V gene has CDR1 LGHNA and CDR2 YSLEER. CDR3 nucleotides: TGCGCCAGCAGCCTTTGGACCGGATCGAACACTGAAGCTTTCTTT. Encoded protein: CASSLWTGSNTEAFF.

The chain carries TRBV27 and TRBJ1-2; D possibly corresponds to TRBD1 (5 bases). CDR3 size: 15 residues. Trimming removed 8 bases at V and 7 bases at J, with 23 bases between. Germline V CDR1 and CDR2: MNHEY, SMNVEV (reference sequence). CDR3 bases: TGTGCCAGCCGCATGGGTACAGGCTTTTTTCGTGGCTACACCTTC. Translation: CASRMGTGFFRGYTF.

This rearrangement joins TRBV28 to TRBJ2-1; perhaps TRBD1 as D (7 bases). The CDR3 loop spans 14 amino acids. The germline V and J ends were trimmed by 3 bases and 7 bases, with 13 bases remaining between them. Per germline, CDR1 MDHEN and CDR2 SYDVKM. The CDR3 protein is CASSFGGGRNEQFF. The CDR3 nucleotides read TGTGCCAGCAGTTTCGGAGGGGGCCGGAATGAGCAGTTCTTC.

This chain uses TRBV4-2 with TRBJ2-5; D gene ambiguous. The J call may be mistaken, given a closer DNA end match to TRBJ2-7. The CDR3 is 14 residues long. Germline V lookup: CDR1 LGHNA, CDR2 YNFKEQ. The CDR3 spells CASSQVEGIHEQYF. The CDR3 DNA is TGTGCCAGCAGCCAAGTAGAAGGGATTCACGAGCAGTACTTC.

This clonotype has only a few counts. The chain carries TRBV6-6 and TRBJ1-2; D is uncertain. This CDR3 spans 11 amino acids. V dropped 5 bases and J dropped 7 bases, with 8 bases sitting between them. The germline gives CDR1 MNHNY, CDR2 SVGAGI (reference sequence). CDR3 protein: CASSRPLGYTF. CDR3 DNA: TGTGCCAGCAGTCGACCCCTTGGCTACACCTTC.

This chain uses TRBV30 with TRBJ2-5, with TRBD2 as a possible D gene (5 bases). The DNA end is a closer match to TRBJ2-7, so the J assignment may be wrong. CDR1 is GTSNPN, CDR2 SVGIG, per germline (reference sequence). The CDR3 consists of 13 residues. The CDR3 DNA reads TGTGCCTGTAAGCGGACGGCTCCGGGCGAGCAGTACTTC. It encodes CACKRTAPGEQYF.

V usage is TRBV11-2 and J usage is TRBJ2-7; TRBD1 aligns across 9 bases. Germline values: CDR1 SGHAT, CDR2 FQNNGV. J gave up 5 bases and V 7 bases, and 9 bases lay outside the gene matches. The CDR3 is 14 amino acids. Here the CDR3 DNA reads TGTGCCAGCAACCAAAGGACAGGGGTTAACGAGCAGTACTTC. This translates into CASNQRTGVNEQYF.

V and J are TRBV6-5 and TRBJ2-1, with a possible D match to TRBD2 (7 bases). The germline V gene encodes CDR1 MNHEY and CDR2 SVGAGI. CDR3 length: 18 amino acids. Trimming took 0 bases from V and 2 from J, leaving 17 bases between them. The CDR3 coding sequence is TGTGCCAGCAGTTACTCCATCCGGGGGGCTACTCCCTACAATGAGCAGTTCTTC. The encoded protein is CASSYSIRGATPYNEQFF.

This clonotype appeared a few times. The chain carries TRBV12-3 or TRBV12-4 and TRBJ2-5, with D maybe TRBD1 (6 bases). The CDR3 is made up of 14 amino acids. The ends were cut back, 1 base at V and 1 base at J, with 7 bases in the middle. The CDR3 DNA reads TGTGCCAGCAGTTTAGGGACAGCCCAAGAGACCCAGTACTTC. It is translated as CASSLGTAQETQYF.

The table lists this clonotype with a few counts. The chain combines TRBV3-1 with TRBJ2-5; D is possibly TRBD2 (5 bases). Germline assignment: CDR1 LGHDT and CDR2 YNNKEL (reference sequence). V shed 0 bases and J shed 7 bases, with 24 bases lying between them. The CDR3 covers 18 residues. CDR3 nucleotides: TGTGCCAGCAGCCAAGACGGGTCACGGGAAGGGCTTGTTCGGACCCAGTACTTC. Amino acids: CASSQDGSREGLVRTQYF.

The gene calls are TRBV4-1 and TRBJ2-6; D is undetermined. V was trimmed by 1 base and J by 0 bases, leaving 7 bases between them. This CDR3 contains 16 residues. Germline V CDR1 and CDR2: MGHRA, YSYEKL. The CDR3 here is CASSQVMSSGANVLTF. The DNA of the CDR3 is TGCGCCAGCAGCCAAGTGATGAGCTCTGGGGCCAACGTCCTGACTTTC.

V gene TRBV24-1 combines with J gene TRBJ1-2; 7 bases map to TRBD1. The CDR3 covers 15 residues. Germline V gives CDR1 KGHDR, CDR2 SFDVKD. Trimming at V came to 4 bases and at J to 4 bases, leaving 8 bases not matched to a gene. The chain's CDR3 is CATSDSGTASYGYTF. The CDR3, as DNA: TGTGCCACCAGTGACTCCGGGACAGCTTCCTATGGCTACACCTTC.